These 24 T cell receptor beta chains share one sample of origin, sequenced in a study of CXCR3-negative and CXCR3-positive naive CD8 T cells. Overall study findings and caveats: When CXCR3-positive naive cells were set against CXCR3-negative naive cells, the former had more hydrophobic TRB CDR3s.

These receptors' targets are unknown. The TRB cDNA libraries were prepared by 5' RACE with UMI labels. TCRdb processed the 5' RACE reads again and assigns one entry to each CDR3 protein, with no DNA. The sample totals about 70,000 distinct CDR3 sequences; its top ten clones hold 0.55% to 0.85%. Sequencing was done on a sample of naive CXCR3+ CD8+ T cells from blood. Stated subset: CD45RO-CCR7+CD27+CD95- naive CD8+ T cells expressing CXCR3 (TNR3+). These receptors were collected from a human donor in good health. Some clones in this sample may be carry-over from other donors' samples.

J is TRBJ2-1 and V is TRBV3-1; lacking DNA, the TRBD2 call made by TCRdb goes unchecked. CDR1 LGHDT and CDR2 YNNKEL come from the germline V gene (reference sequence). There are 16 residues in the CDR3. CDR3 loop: CASSQDATSAHNEQFF.

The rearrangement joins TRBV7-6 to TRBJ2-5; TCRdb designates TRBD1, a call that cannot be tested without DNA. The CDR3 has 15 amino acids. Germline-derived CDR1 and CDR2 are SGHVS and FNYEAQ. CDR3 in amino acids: CASSLERGVTETQYF.

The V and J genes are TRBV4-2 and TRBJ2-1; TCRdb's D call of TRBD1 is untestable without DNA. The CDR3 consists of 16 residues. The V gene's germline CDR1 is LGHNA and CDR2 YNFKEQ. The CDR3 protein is CASITSLGAVVNEQFF.

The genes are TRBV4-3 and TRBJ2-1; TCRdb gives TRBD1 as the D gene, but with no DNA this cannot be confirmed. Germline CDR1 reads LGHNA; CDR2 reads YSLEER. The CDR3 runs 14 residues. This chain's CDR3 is CASSQRDNPNEQFF.

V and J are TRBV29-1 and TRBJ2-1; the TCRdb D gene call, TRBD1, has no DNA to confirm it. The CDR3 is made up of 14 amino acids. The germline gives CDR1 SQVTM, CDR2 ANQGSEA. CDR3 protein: CSVRMTGPYNEQFF.

The CDR3 spells CASSDTYEQYF. The chain carries TRBV5-6 and TRBJ2-7. This CDR3 comprises 11 residues. The germline V gene encodes CDR1 SGHDT and CDR2 YYEEEE.

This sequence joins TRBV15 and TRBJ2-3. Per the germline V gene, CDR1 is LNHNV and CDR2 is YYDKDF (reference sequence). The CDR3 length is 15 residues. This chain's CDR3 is CATSRVRTGTDTQYF.

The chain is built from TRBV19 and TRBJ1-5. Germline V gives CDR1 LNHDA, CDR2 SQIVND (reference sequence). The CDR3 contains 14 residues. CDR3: CASSIDRISQPQHF.

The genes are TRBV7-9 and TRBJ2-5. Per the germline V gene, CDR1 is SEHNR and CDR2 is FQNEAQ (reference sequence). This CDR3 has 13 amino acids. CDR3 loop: CASSLGVGETQYF.

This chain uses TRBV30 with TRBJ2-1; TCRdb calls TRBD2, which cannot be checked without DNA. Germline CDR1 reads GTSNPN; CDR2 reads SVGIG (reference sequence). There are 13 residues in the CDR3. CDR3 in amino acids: CATSGGSYNEQFF.

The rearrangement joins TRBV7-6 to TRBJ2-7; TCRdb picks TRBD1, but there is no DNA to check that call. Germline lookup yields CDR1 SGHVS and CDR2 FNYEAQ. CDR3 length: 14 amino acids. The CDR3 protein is CASSLGGGTYEQYF. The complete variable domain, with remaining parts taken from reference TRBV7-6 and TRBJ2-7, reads GAGVSQSPRYKVTKRGQDVALRCDPISGHVSLYWYRQALGQGPEFLTYFNYEAQQDKSGLPNDRFSAERPEGSISTLTIQRTEQRDSAMYRCASSLGGGTYEQYFGPGTRLTVT.

CDR3 residues: CASSQGRDRGTEAFF. This chain uses TRBV14 with TRBJ1-1; with no DNA, the TCRdb D assignment of TRBD1 cannot be verified. This CDR3 contains 15 residues. Per the germline V gene, CDR1 is SGHDN and CDR2 is FVKESK.

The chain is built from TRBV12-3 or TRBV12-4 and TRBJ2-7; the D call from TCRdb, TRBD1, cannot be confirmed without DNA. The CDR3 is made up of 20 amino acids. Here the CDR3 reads CASSLLFGGRAGILGNEQYF.

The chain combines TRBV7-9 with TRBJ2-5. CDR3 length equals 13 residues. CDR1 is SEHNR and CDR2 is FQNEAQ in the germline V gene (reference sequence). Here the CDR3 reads CASSPTLGETQYF.

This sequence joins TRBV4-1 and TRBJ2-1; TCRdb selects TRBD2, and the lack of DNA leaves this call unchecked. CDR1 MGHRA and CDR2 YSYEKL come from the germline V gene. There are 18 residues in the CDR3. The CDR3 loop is CASSQEPGLAGAVDEQFF.

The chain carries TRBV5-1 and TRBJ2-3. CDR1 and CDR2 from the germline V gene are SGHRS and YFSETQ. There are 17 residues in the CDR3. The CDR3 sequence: CASSLVQPKPFTDTQYF.

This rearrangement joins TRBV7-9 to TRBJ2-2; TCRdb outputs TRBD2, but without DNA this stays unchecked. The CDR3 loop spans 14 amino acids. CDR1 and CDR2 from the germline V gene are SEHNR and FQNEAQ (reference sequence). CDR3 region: CASKGEHDPGELFF. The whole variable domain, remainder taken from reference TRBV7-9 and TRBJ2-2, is DTGVSQNPRHKITKRGQNVTFRCDPISEHNRLYWYRQTLGQGPEFLTYFQNEAQLEKSRLLSDRFSAERPKGSFSTLEIQRTEQGDSAMYLCASKGEHDPGELFFGEGSRLTVL.

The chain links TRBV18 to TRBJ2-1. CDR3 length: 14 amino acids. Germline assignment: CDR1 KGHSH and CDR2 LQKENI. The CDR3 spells CASSPDVGNNEQFF.

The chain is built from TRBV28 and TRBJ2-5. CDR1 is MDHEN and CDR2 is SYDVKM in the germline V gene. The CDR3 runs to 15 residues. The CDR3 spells CASSFLAGKGETQYF.

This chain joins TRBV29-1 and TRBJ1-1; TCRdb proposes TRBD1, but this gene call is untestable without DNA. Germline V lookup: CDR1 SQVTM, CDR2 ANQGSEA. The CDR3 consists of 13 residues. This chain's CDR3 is CSVEAPDRAEAFF.

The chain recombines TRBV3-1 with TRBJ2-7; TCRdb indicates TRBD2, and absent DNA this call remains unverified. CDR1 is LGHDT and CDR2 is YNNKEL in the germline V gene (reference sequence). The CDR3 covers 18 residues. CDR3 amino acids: CASSQGNSGGSTLYEQYF.

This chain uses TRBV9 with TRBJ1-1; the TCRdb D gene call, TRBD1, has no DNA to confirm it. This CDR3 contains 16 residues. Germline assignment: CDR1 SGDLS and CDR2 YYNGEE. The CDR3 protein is CASSTGQGVMNTEAFF.

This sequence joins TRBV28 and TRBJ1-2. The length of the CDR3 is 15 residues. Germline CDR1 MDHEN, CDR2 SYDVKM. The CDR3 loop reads CASSLRIQTWAGYTF.

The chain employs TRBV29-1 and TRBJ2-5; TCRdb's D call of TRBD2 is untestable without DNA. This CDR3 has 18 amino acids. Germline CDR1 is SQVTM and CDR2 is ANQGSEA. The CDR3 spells CSVEDLLTTSGGGETQYF.